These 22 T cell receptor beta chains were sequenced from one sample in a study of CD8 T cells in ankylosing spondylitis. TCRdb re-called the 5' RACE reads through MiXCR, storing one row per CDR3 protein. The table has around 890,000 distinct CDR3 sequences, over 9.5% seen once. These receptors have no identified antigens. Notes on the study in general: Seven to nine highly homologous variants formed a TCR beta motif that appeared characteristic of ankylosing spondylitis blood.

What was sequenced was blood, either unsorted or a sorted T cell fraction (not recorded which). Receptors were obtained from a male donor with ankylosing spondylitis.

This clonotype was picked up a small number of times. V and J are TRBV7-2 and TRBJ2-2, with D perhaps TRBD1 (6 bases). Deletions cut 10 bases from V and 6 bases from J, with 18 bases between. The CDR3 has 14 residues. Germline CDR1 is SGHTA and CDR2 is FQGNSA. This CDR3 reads CATALIQGPGELFF. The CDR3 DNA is TGTGCCACAGCTTTGATACAGGGCCCCGGGGAGCTGTTTTTT.

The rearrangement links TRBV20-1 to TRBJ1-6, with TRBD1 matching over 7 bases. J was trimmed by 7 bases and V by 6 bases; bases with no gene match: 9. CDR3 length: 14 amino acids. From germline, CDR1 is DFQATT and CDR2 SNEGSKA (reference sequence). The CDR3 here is CSAATGQINSPLHF. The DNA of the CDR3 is TGCAGTGCGGCGACGGGACAGATAAATTCACCCCTCCACTTT.

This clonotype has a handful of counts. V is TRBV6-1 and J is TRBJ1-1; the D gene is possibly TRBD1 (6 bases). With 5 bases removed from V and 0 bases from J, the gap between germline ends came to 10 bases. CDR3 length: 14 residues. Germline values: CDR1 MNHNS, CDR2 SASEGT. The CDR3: CASSRDKLNTEAFF. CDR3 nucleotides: TGTGCCAGCAGTCGGGACAAACTGAACACTGAAGCTTTCTTT.

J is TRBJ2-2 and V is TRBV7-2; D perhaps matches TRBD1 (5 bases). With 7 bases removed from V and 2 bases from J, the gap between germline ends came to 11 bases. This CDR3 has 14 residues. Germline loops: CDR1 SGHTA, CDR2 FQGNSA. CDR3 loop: CASTGHANTGELFF. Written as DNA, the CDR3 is TGTGCCAGCACCGGACATGCAAACACCGGGGAGCTGTTTTTT.

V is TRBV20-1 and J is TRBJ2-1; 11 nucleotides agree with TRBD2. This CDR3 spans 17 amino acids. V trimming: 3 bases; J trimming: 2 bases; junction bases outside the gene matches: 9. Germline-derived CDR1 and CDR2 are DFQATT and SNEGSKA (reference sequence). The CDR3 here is CSARGSGRALTYNEQFF. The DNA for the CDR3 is TGCAGTGCTAGGGGTAGCGGGAGGGCCCTGACCTACAATGAGCAGTTCTTC.

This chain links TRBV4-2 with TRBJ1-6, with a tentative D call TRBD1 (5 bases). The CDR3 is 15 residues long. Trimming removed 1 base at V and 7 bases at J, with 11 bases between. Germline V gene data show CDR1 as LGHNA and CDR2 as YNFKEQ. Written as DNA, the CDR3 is TGTGCCAGCAGCCAAGGTGCGGGGCGGAATTCACCCCTCCACTTT. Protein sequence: CASSQGAGRNSPLHF.

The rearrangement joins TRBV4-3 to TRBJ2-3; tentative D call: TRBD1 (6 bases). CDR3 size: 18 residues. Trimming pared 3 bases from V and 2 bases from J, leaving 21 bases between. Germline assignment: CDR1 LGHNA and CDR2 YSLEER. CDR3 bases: TGCGCCAGCAGCCAGAGGGCGGACAAGGGGGAAATCACAGATACGCAGTATTTT. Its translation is CASSQRADKGEITDTQYF.

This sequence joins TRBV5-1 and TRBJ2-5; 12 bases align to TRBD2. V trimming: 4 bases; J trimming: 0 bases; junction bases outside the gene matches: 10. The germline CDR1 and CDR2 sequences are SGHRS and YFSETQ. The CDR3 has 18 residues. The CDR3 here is CASSLPSGRAPYQETQYF. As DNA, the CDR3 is TGCGCCAGCAGCCTACCTAGCGGGAGGGCCCCGTACCAAGAGACCCAGTACTTC.

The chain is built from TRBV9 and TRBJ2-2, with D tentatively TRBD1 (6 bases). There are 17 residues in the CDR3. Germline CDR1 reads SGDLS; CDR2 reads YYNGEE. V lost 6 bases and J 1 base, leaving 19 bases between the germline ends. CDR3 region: CASTSSGAPLNTGELFF. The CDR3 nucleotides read TGTGCCAGCACCTCATCAGGGGCCCCGTTGAACACCGGGGAGCTGTTTTTT.

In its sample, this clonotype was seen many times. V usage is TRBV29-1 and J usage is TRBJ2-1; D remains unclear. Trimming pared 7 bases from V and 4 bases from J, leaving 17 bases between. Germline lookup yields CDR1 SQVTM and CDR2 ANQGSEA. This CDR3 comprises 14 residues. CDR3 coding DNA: TGCAGCGCCAAAAACAACCATTTTTACAATGAGCAGTTCTTC. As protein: CSAKNNHFYNEQFF.

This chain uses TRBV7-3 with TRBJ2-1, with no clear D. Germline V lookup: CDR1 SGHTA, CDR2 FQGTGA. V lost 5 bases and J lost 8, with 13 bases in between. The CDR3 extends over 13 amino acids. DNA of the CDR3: TGTGCCAGCAGCCCTACCGGTGGAGATGAGCAGTTCTTC. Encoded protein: CASSPTGGDEQFF.

The CDR3: CASSQAYGTYKNIQYF. Written as DNA, the CDR3 is TGTGCCAGCAGCCAAGCATACGGGACATATAAAAACATTCAGTACTTC. V gene TRBV5-6 combines with J gene TRBJ2-4, with a tentative D call TRBD1 (6 bases). In germline, CDR1 is SGHDT, CDR2 YYEEEE. The CDR3 is made up of 16 amino acids. V was pared by 4 bases and J by 4 bases, with 18 bases between.

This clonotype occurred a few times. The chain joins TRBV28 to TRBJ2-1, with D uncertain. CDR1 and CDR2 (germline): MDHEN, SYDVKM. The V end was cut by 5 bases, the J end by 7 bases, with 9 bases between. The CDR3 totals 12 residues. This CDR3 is CASSILLNEQFF. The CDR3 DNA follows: TGTGCCAGCAGTATCCTACTAAATGAGCAGTTCTTC.

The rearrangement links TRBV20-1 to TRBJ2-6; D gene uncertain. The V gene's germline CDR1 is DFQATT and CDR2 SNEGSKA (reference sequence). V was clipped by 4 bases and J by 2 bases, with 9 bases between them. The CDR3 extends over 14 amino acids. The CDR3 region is CSANRPTGANVLTF. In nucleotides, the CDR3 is TGCAGTGCTAATAGACCAACTGGGGCCAACGTCCTGACTTTC.

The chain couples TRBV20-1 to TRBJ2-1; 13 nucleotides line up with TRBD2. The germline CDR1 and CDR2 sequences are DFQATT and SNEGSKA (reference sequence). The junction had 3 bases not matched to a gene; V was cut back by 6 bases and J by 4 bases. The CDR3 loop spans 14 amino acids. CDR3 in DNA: TGCAGTGCGCAGACTAGCGGGAGGTACAATGAGCAGTTCTTC. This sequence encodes CSAQTSGRYNEQFF.

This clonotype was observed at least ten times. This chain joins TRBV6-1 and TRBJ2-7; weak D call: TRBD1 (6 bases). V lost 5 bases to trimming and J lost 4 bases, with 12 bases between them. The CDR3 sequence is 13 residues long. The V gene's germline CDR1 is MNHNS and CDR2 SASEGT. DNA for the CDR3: TGTGCCAGCAGTCCAGGGGCCCCTTACGAGCAGTACTTC. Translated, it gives CASSPGAPYEQYF.

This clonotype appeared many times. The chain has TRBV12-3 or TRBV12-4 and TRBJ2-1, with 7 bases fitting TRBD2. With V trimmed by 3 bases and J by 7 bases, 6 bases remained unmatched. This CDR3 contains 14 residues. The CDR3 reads CASSLGPGGNEQFF. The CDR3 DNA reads TGTGCCAGCAGTTTGGGGCCGGGGGGTAATGAGCAGTTCTTC.

In DNA, the CDR3 is TGCAGTGCACTGAACAGGGTCTCGGGCACTGAAGCTTTCTTT. Residues: CSALNRVSGTEAFF. The rearrangement links TRBV20-1 to TRBJ1-1; TRBD1 is a possible D gene (6 bases). V shed 6 bases and J shed 4 bases, with 18 bases lying between them. The CDR3 has 14 amino acids. Germline assignment: CDR1 DFQATT and CDR2 SNEGSKA (reference sequence).

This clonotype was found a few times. The DNA for the CDR3 is TGTGCCAGCAGCTCCCGAGCGGGACGGGATACGCAGTATTTT. The encoded protein is CASSSRAGRDTQYF. V gene TRBV7-8 combines with J gene TRBJ2-3; TRBD2 agrees at 7 bases. J was trimmed by 6 bases and V by 4 bases; bases with no gene match: 7. Looked up from germline, CDR1 is SGHVS and CDR2 is FQNEAQ. CDR3 length equals 14 residues.

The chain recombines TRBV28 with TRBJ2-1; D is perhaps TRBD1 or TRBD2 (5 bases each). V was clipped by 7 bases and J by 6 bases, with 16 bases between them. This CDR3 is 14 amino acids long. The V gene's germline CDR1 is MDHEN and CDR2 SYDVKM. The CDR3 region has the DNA TGTGCCAGCAACGAATTGGGGGTAGTCAATGAGCAGTTCTTC. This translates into CASNELGVVNEQFF.

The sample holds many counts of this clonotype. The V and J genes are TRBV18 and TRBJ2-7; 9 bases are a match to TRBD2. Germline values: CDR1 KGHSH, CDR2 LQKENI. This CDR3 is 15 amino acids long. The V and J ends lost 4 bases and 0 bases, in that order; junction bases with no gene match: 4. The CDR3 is CASSRLAGSSYEQYF. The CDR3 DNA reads TGTGCCAGCTCACGCCTAGCGGGGAGCTCCTACGAGCAGTACTTC. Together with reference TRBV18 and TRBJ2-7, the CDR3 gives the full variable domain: NAGVMQNPRHLVRRRGQEARLRCSPMKGHSHVYWYRQLPEEGLKFMVYLQKENIIDESGMPKERFSAEFPKEGPSILRIQQVVRGDSAAYFCASSRLAGSSYEQYFGPGTRLTVT.

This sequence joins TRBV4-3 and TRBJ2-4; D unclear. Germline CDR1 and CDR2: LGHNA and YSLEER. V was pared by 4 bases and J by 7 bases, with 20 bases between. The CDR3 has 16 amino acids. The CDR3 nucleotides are TGCGCCAGCAGCCGCAACCTCCTTATCCTCGAGAACATTCAGTACTTC. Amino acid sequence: CASSRNLLILENIQYF.